The 29 T cell receptor beta chains given below trace back to one sample, sequenced in a study of T cells in Graves' hyperthyroidism and ophthalmopathy. The investigators amplified TCR beta CDR3 regions from RNA transcripts. RT-PCR in the first round (using the HTBI primer set) targeted the TCR CDR3. Using its own MiXCR run on the multiplex PCR reads, TCRdb lists one record per CDR3 protein. The table has roughly 280,000 distinct CDR3 sequences, 17% seen once; the top ten hold roughly 50%. Sequencing was performed on blood. These receptor sequences come from a woman between 55 and 75 years old with Graves' ophthalmopathy.

Ten or more counts support this clonotype. The chain couples TRBV5-1 to TRBJ2-1, with TRBD2 matching over 8 bases. The CDR3 sequence is 14 residues long. J was trimmed by 3 bases and V by 6 bases; bases with no gene match: 5. CDR1 and CDR2 from the germline V gene are SGHRS and YFSETQ. CDR3 DNA sequence: TGCGCCAGCATCCCCGGGACTAGCTACAATGAGCAGTTCTTC. Translation: CASIPGTSYNEQFF.

The chain links TRBV5-8 to TRBJ2-7; D is possibly TRBD1 (6 bases). The CDR3 sequence is 14 residues long. V was trimmed by 7 bases and J by 0 bases, leaving 14 bases between them. Germline V lookup: CDR1 SGHTS, CDR2 YDEGEE. The CDR3 DNA sequence: TGTGCCAGCGATGACAGGCTGAGCTCCTACGAGCAGTACTTC. Its protein is CASDDRLSSYEQYF.

In its sample, this clonotype was seen a few times. The chain recombines TRBV20-1 with TRBJ2-7; D call uncertain. Per the germline V gene, CDR1 is DFQATT and CDR2 is SNEGSKA (reference sequence). V was clipped by 2 bases and J by 0 bases, with 8 bases between them. This CDR3 has 13 residues. The CDR3 sequence: CSARNAFSYEQYF. The DNA of the CDR3 is TGCAGTGCTAGAAACGCTTTCTCCTACGAGCAGTACTTC.

This clonotype was detected ten times or more. The chain couples TRBV12-5 to TRBJ1-5; the D gene is possibly TRBD1 (5 bases). Germline CDR1 is LGHNT and CDR2 is FRNRAP. V lost 7 bases, J lost 4 bases, and 17 bases lay in between. The CDR3 spans 15 residues. The CDR3 reads CASVPTGAENQPQHF. CDR3 bases: TGTGCTAGTGTCCCAACAGGCGCTGAAAATCAGCCCCAGCATTTT.

The sample holds many counts of this clonotype. The chain has TRBV3-1 and TRBJ1-2; D perhaps matches TRBD1 (6 bases). CDR3 length equals 13 residues. V gave up 4 bases and J gave up 6 bases, with 12 bases separating them. The germline gives CDR1 LGHDT, CDR2 YNNKEL (reference sequence). The CDR3 DNA follows: TGTGCCAGCAGCCCCCGACAGGTTGATGGCTACACCTTC. Its translation is CASSPRQVDGYTF. The full variable domain, rest sourced from reference TRBV3-1 and TRBJ1-2, is DTAVSQTPKYLVTQMGNDKSIKCEQNLGHDTMYWYKQDSKKFLKIMFSYNNKELIINETVPNRFSPKSPDKAHLNLHINSLELGDSAVYFCASSPRQVDGYTFGSGTRLTVV.

Notes on this clonotype: This may stem from a read error, because a much larger clone lies one nucleotide away. This CDR3 reads CAGSPGIMNTEAFF. Here the CDR3 DNA reads TGTGCCGGCAGCCCGGGGATCATGAACACTGAAGCTTTCTTT. The chain joins TRBV9 to TRBJ1-1; D remains ambiguous. The V gene's germline CDR1 is SGDLS and CDR2 YYNGEE. This CDR3 spans 14 amino acids.

This clonotype was counted at least ten times. The chain joins TRBV7-2 to TRBJ1-2; D ambiguous. V was clipped by 2 bases and J by 2 bases, with 6 bases between them. CDR3 length: 13 residues. Germline values: CDR1 SGHTA, CDR2 FQGNSA. The CDR3 region has the DNA TGTGCCAGCAGCTTATGGGAAAACTATGGCTACACCTTC. Protein sequence: CASSLWENYGYTF.

At least ten counts were recorded for this clonotype. This chain links TRBV19 with TRBJ2-3; D uncertain. Trimming took off 5 bases at V and 0 bases at J, with 15 bases between the two ends. CDR1 and CDR2 from the germline V gene are LNHDA and SQIVND (reference sequence). CDR3 length equals 16 residues. The CDR3 sequence is CASSPLRSRSTDTQYF. CDR3 bases: TGTGCCAGTAGTCCCCTGCGGAGCCGGAGCACAGATACGCAGTATTTT.

This clonotype was counted ten times or more. The rearrangement uses TRBV5-1 and TRBJ2-4, with 7 bases aligning to TRBD1. J gave up 3 bases and V 3 bases, and 3 bases lay outside the gene matches. Germline CDR1 SGHRS, CDR2 YFSETQ. The CDR3 is made up of 14 amino acids. CDR3 coding DNA: TGCGCCAGCAGCTCCCCAGGGGGCAAAAACATTCAGTACTTC. Amino acids: CASSSPGGKNIQYF. Filled out from reference TRBV5-1 and TRBJ2-4, the complete variable domain reads KAGVTQTPRYLIKTRGQQVTLSCSPISGHRSVSWYQQTPGQGLQFLFEYFSETQRNKGNFPGRFSGRQFSNSRSEMNVSTLELGDSALYLCASSSPGGKNIQYFGAGTRLSVL.

In its sample, this clonotype was seen many times. V is TRBV13 and J is TRBJ2-7; 7 bases are a match to TRBD1. The CDR3 runs to 16 residues. Per germline, CDR1 PRHDT and CDR2 FYEKMQ (reference sequence). V shed 5 bases and J 2 bases; nucleotides not matched to a gene: 12. The CDR3 sequence is CASSPSNRGYAYEQYF. CDR3 nucleotides: TGTGCCAGCAGCCCCTCCAACAGGGGCTACGCCTACGAGCAGTACTTC.

This clonotype was found a few times. The chain uses TRBV27 and TRBJ1-5; 7 nucleotides agree with TRBD1. The trim removed 0 bases at V and 4 bases at J, leaving 0 bases unmatched. CDR1 is MNHEY and CDR2 is SMNVEV in the germline V gene (reference sequence). This CDR3 region has 14 residues. CDR3 DNA sequence: TGTGCCAGCAGTTTATCGGGACAGAATCAGCCCCAGCATTTT. The encoded protein is CASSLSGQNQPQHF.

The table lists this clonotype with a few counts. The chain combines TRBV29-1 with TRBJ1-1; D gene uncertain. This CDR3 comprises 11 residues. V was trimmed by 2 bases and J by 10 bases, leaving 11 bases between them. Germline V gives CDR1 SQVTM, CDR2 ANQGSEA. CDR3 in amino acids: CSVETGGPAFF. CDR3 sequence (DNA): TGCAGCGTTGAAACCGGAGGTCCAGCTTTCTTT.

In this sample, this clonotype turned up many times. V is TRBV28 and J is TRBJ1-4, with D perhaps TRBD1 (5 bases). Germline CDR1 reads MDHEN; CDR2 reads SYDVKM. This CDR3 has 15 residues. Between the trimmed V and J ends, which lost 6 bases and 5 bases, there was a span of 16 bases. The CDR3 is CASSLWAGQNEKLFF. CDR3 DNA sequence: TGTGCCAGCAGCCTATGGGCAGGGCAAAATGAAAAACTGTTTTTT.

Comments on this clonotype: Being one base from a much bigger clone, this may be a read error. CDR3 sequence: CSARDFGRGSGGYTF. In DNA, the CDR3 is TGCAGTGCTAGAGATTTCGGCAGGGGTTCGGGGGGCTACACCTTC. This chain connects TRBV20-1 to TRBJ1-2; D is possibly TRBD1 (6 bases). This CDR3 is built from 15 residues. The ends were cut back, 0 bases at V and 8 bases at J, with 19 bases in the middle. CDR1 DFQATT and CDR2 SNEGSKA come from the germline V gene (reference sequence).

This clonotype has ten or more counts. The rearrangement joins TRBV10-2 to TRBJ1-2; D might be TRBD1 (5 bases). Trimming took off 3 bases at V and 6 bases at J, with 11 bases between the two ends. CDR1 is WSHSY, CDR2 SAAADI, per germline. This CDR3 is built from 13 residues. The CDR3 DNA follows: TGCGCCAGCAGTGAAACCAGGGCCAATGGCTACACCTTC. It codes for CASSETRANGYTF.

Only a few counts were recorded for this clonotype. The rearrangement uses TRBV6-1 and TRBJ2-6; 7 nucleotides align to TRBD1. CDR1 and CDR2 (germline): MNHNS, SASEGT. The CDR3 totals 22 residues. V gave up 5 bases and J gave up 10 bases; unmatched junction bases: 32. CDR3 in amino acids: CASSTHAIQPGTAFSSPNVLTF. The CDR3 DNA is TGTGCCAGCAGTACTCACGCTATACAACCCGGGACAGCTTTCTCCTCTCCTAACGTCCTGACTTTC.

This clonotype was detected a few times. This sequence joins TRBV27 and TRBJ2-5; maybe TRBD2 (7 bases). Per the germline V gene, CDR1 is MNHEY and CDR2 is SMNVEV (reference sequence). Deletions cut 10 bases from V and 5 bases from J, with 20 bases between. The CDR3 sequence is 14 residues long. CDR3 region: CATRSGARGETQYF. The CDR3 nucleotides are TGTGCCACCAGGTCGGGGGCGCGGGGGGAGACCCAGTACTTC.

With respect to this clonotype: This may come from a read error, since a much larger clone is one base off. The chain couples TRBV7-2 to TRBJ2-7; TRBD1 aligns across 7 bases. The germline CDR1 and CDR2 sequences are SGHTA and FQGNSA. The CDR3 has 15 amino acids. CDR3 sequence: CASNLASGGTYEQYF. CDR3 nucleotide sequence: TGTGCCAGCAACTTAGCTTCAGGGGGAACCTACGAGCAGTACTTC.

To note about this clonotype: A much bigger clone sits one base away, suggesting this may be a read error. CDR3 DNA: TGCAGCGTTGCGACTATAGGTGGGTTCGGGCAGTACTTC. Amino acid sequence: CSVATIGGFGQYF. The chain carries TRBV20-1 and TRBJ2-7; weak D call: TRBD2 (5 bases). This CDR3 is built from 13 residues. Germline V gene sequence: CDR1 DFQATT, CDR2 SNEGSKA (reference sequence).

This rearrangement joins TRBV27 to TRBJ1-6, with TRBD1 identical over 11 bases. CDR1 and CDR2 (germline): MNHEY, SMNVEV (reference sequence). CDR3 length: 18 residues. Germline trimming cut 5 bases from V and 9 bases from J; bases unmatched to any gene: 15. CDR3 residues: CASSIHPGQGAHRSPLHF. The CDR3 DNA reads as TGTGCCAGCAGTATCCACCCCGGACAGGGGGCGCATCGTTCACCCCTCCACTTT.

In its sample, this clonotype was seen many times. The chain has TRBV27 and TRBJ1-5; 8 positions agree with TRBD1. V lost 5 bases and J lost 4; bases outside the gene matches: 4. CDR1 is MNHEY and CDR2 is SMNVEV in the germline V gene (reference sequence). The CDR3 covers 14 residues. Here the CDR3 reads CASSDRGGNQPQHF. Written as DNA, the CDR3 is TGTGCCAGCAGTGACAGGGGTGGGAATCAGCCCCAGCATTTT.

This clonotype was counted at least ten times. The genes are TRBV29-1 and TRBJ2-1; 7 bases fit TRBD1. The junction had 13 bases not matched to a gene; V was cut back by 7 bases and J by 7 bases. This CDR3 comprises 14 residues. Germline assignment: CDR1 SQVTM and CDR2 ANQGSEA. The CDR3 coding sequence is TGCAGCGGTTTAGGGGGCGGTGGACCGAATGAGCAGTTCTTC. Its translation is CSGLGGGGPNEQFF.

This clonotype was counted at least ten times. The chain combines TRBV7-2 with TRBJ1-1, with 8 bases lining up with TRBD1. The CDR3 is 14 residues long. The germline V gene encodes CDR1 SGHTA and CDR2 FQGNSA. The V and J ends lost 1 base and 12 bases, in that order; junction bases with no gene match: 10. Here the CDR3 DNA reads TGTGCCAGCAGCTTAGGGACCTACCGGGACAGGACTTTCTTT. It encodes CASSLGTYRDRTFF.

The chain combines TRBV5-6 with TRBJ2-5; 11 bases are shared with TRBD1. Losses at the gene ends were 1 base for V and 2 bases for J; bases not matched to a gene: 10. This CDR3 has 18 amino acids. Germline-derived CDR1 and CDR2 are SGHDT and YYEEEE. The CDR3 nucleotides are TGTGCCAGCAGCTTGAGCGGGGCCGGGACAGGGGGTCAAGAGACCCAGTACTTC. It specifies CASSLSGAGTGGQETQYF.

As to this clonotype: This may be a read error, as it is one base from a much larger clone. This rearrangement joins TRBV7-7 to TRBJ2-5; a weak D match, TRBD1 (7 bases). The CDR3 covers 14 residues. Germline CDR1 reads SSHAT; CDR2 reads FNYEAQ (reference sequence). CDR3 DNA: TGTGCTGGCAGCCCCCCAGGGGGGATGGAGACCCAGTACTTC. Translated, it gives CAGSPPGGMETQYF.

This chain connects TRBV3-1 to TRBJ1-2; 10 bases agree with TRBD1. Per the germline V gene, CDR1 is LGHDT and CDR2 is YNNKEL (reference sequence). J lost 8 bases, V lost 4 bases, and 7 bases had no gene match. The CDR3 contains 14 residues. CDR3 coding DNA: TGTGCCAGCAGCCGACGACAGGGGGCTGGAGGCTACACCTTC. Translating it yields CASSRRQGAGGYTF.

This clonotype was counted at least ten times. V and J are TRBV19 and TRBJ2-3; 7 positions match TRBD2. V gave up 7 bases and J gave up 1 base; unmatched junction bases: 5. Germline-derived CDR1 and CDR2 are LNHDA and SQIVND (reference sequence). The CDR3 consists of 14 residues. The CDR3 reads CASKREGRTDTQYF. The CDR3 region has the DNA TGTGCCAGTAAGAGGGAGGGCCGCACAGATACGCAGTATTTT.

This clonotype was seen more than once but under ten times. The chain carries TRBV14 and TRBJ1-2; D gene uncertain. This CDR3 has 15 amino acids. Germline lookup yields CDR1 SGHDN and CDR2 FVKESK. Between the trimmed V and J ends, which lost 0 bases and 4 bases, there was a span of 12 bases. CDR3 protein: CASSQDLTPGYGYTF. CDR3 DNA: TGTGCCAGCAGCCAAGATCTGACACCGGGCTATGGCTACACCTTC. The complete variable domain, with remaining parts taken from reference TRBV14 and TRBJ1-2, reads EAGVTQFPSHSVIEKGQTVTLRCDPISGHDNLYWYRRVMGKEIKFLLHFVKESKQDESGMPNNRFLAERTGGTYSTLKVQPAELEDSGVYFCASSQDLTPGYGYTFGSGTRLTVV.

This chain links TRBV4-3 with TRBJ1-1; unclear D gene. Germline CDR1 and CDR2: LGHNA and YSLEER. V was trimmed by 4 bases and J by 5 bases, leaving 14 bases between them. The CDR3 loop spans 14 amino acids. The CDR3 DNA reads as TGCGCCAGCAGCCTAAACCTGGGGAGGACTGAAGCTTTCTTT. Translating gives CASSLNLGRTEAFF.